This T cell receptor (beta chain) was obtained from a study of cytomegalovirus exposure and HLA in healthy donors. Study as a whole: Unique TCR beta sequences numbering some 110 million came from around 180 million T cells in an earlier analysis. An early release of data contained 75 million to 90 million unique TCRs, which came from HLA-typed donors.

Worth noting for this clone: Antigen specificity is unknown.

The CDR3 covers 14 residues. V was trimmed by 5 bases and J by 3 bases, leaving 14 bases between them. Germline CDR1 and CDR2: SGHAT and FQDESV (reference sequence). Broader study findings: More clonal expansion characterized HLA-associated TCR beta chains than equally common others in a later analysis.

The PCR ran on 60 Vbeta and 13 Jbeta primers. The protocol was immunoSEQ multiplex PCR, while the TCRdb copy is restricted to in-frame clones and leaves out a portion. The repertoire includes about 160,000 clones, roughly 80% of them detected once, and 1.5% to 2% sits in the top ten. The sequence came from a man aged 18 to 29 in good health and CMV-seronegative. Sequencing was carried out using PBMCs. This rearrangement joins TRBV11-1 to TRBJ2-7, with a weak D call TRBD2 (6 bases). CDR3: CASSLKMDYYEQYF. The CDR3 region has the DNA TGTGCCAGCAGCCTAAAGATGGACTACTACGAGCAGTACTTC.